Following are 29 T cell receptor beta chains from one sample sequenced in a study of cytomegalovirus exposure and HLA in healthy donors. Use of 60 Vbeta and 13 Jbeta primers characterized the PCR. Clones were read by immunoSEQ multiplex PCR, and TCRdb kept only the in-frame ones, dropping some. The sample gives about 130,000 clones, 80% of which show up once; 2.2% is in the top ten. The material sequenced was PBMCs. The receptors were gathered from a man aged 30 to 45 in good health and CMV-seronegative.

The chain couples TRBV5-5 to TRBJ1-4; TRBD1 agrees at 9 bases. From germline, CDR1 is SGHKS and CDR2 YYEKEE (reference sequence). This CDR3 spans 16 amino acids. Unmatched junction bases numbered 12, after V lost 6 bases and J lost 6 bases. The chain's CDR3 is CASTLVGQGGDEKLFF. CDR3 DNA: TGTGCCAGCACCCTGGTGGGACAGGGAGGTGATGAAAAACTGTTTTTT. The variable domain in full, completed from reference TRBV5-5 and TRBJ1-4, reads DAGVTQSPTHLIKTRGQQVTLRCSPISGHKSVSWYQQVLGQGPQFIFQYYEKEERGRGNFPDRFSARQFPNYSSELNVNALLLGDSALYLCASTLVGQGGDEKLFFGSGTQLSVL.

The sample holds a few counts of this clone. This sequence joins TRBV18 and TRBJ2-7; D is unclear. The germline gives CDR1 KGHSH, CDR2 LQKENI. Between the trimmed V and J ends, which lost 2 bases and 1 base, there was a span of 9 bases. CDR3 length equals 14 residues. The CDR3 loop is CASSPNEQSYEQYF. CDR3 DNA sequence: TGTGCCAGCTCACCAAATGAACAGTCCTACGAGCAGTACTTC.

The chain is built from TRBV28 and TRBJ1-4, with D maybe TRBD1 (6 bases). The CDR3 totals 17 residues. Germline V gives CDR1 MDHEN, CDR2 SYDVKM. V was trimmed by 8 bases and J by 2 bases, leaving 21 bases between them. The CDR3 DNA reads TGTGCCAGCTGGAACAGGGCAGGGGTATTTACTAATGAAAAACTGTTTTTT. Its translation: CASWNRAGVFTNEKLFF.

The CDR3 DNA is TGCAGCGTTGGGAGACAGGGACCAAACACTGAAGCTTTCTTT. This sequence encodes CSVGRQGPNTEAFF. V and J are TRBV29-1 and TRBJ1-1, with 7 positions matching TRBD1. The CDR3 is 14 residues long. V trimming: 4 bases; J trimming: 2 bases; junction bases outside the gene matches: 7. CDR1 is SQVTM, CDR2 ANQGSEA, per germline.

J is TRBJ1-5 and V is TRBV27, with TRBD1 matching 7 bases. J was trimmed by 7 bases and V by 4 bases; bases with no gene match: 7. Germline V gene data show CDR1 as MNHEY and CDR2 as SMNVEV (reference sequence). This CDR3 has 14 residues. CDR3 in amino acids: CASSSYRGGQPQHF. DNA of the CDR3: TGTGCCAGCAGTTCATACAGGGGAGGCCAGCCCCAGCATTTT.

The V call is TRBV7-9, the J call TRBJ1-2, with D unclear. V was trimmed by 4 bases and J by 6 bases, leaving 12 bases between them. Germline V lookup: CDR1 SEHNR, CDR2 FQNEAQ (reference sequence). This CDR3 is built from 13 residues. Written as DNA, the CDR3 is TGTGCCAGCAGCTCCCCCGGGTCCCATGGCTACACCTTC. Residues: CASSSPGSHGYTF.

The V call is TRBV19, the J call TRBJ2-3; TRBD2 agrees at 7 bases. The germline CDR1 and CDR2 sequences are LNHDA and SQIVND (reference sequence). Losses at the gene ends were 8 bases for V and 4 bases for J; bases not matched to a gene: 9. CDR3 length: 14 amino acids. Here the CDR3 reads CASLRSGKADTQYF. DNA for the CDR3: TGTGCCAGTCTACGGAGCGGGAAGGCAGATACGCAGTATTTT.

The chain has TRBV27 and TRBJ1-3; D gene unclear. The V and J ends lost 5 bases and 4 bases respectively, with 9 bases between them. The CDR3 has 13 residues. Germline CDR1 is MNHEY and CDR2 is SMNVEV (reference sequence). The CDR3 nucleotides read TGTGCCAGCAGTCTGACTAGGGGAAACACCATATATTTT. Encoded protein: CASSLTRGNTIYF.

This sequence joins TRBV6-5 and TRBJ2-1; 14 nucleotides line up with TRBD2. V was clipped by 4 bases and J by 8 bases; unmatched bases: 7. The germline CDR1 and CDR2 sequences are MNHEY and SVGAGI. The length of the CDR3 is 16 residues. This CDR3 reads CASSSGTSGRGDEQFF. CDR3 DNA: TGTGCCAGCAGTTCGGGGACTAGCGGGAGAGGCGATGAGCAGTTCTTC.

The CDR3 reads CSAPFYSGYTF. In nucleotides, the CDR3 is TGCAGTGCACCGTTTTACAGTGGCTACACCTTC. This chain uses TRBV20-1 with TRBJ1-2; D unresolved. Trimming removed 6 bases from V and 7 bases from J, with 12 bases in between. This CDR3 has 11 residues. Germline CDR1 DFQATT, CDR2 SNEGSKA (reference sequence).

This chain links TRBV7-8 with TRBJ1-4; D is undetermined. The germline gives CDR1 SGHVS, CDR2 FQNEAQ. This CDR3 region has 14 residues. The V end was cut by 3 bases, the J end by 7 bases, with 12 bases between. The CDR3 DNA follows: TGTGCCAGCAGCTTCGGGAGCTATAGTGAAAAACTGTTTTTT. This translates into CASSFGSYSEKLFF.

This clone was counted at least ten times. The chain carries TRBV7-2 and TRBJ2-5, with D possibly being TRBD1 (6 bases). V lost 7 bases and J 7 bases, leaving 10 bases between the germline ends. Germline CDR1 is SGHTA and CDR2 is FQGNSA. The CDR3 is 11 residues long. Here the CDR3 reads CASTKGGTQYF. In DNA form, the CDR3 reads TGTGCCAGCACCAAAGGGGGGACCCAGTACTTC.

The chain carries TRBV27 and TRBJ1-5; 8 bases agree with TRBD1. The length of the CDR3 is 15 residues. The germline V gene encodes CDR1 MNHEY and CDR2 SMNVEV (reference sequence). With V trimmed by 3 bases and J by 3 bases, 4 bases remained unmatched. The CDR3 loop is CASSLQGAANQPQHF. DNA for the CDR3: TGTGCCAGCAGTTTGCAGGGGGCTGCCAATCAGCCCCAGCATTTT.

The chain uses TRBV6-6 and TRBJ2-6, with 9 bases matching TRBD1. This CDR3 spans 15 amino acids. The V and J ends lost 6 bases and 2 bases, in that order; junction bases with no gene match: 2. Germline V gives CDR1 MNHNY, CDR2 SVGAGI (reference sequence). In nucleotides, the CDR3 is TGTGCCAGCAGGCGACAGGGGGCTGGGGCCAACGTCCTGACTTTC. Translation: CASRRQGAGANVLTF.

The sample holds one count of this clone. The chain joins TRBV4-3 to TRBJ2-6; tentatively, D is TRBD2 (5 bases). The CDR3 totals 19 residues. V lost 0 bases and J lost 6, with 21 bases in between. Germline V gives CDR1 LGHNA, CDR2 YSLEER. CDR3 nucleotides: TGCGCCAGCAGCCAAGATGGACTGACGACTAACTGGGTGGCCAACGTCCTGACTTTC. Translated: CASSQDGLTTNWVANVLTF.

DNA for the CDR3: TGTGCCAGCAGCTTAGCGGCTAGCGGTAGGGATGAGCAGTTCTTC. Protein: CASSLAASGRDEQFF. The gene calls are TRBV7-9 and TRBJ2-1; 7 bases are shared with TRBD2. J was trimmed by 8 bases and V by 0 bases; bases with no gene match: 7. Per the germline V gene, CDR1 is SEHNR and CDR2 is FQNEAQ (reference sequence). The CDR3 is 15 amino acids.

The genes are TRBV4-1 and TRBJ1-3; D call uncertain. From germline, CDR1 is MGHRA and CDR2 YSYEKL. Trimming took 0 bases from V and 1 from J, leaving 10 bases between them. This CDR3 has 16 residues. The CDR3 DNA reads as TGCGCCAGCAGCCAAGATCTCGCCAGGTCTGGAAACACCATATATTTT. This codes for CASSQDLARSGNTIYF.

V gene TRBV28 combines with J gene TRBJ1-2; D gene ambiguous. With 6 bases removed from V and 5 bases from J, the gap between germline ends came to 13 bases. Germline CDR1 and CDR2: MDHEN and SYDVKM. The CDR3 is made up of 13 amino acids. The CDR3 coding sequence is TGTGCCAGCAGACCTACCATGTCTTATGGCTACACCTTC. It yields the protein CASRPTMSYGYTF.

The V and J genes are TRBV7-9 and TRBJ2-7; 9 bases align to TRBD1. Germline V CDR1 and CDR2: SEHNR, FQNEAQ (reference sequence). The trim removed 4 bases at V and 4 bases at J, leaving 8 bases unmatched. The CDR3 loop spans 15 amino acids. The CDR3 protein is CASSSLGDRDYEQYF. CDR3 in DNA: TGTGCCAGCAGCTCCCTCGGGGACAGGGATTACGAGCAGTACTTC.

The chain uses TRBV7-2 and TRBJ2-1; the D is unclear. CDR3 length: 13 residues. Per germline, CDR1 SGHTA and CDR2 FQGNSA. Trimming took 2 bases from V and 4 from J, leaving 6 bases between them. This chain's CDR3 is CASSLTTYNEQFF. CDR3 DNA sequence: TGTGCCAGCAGCTTAACTACGTACAATGAGCAGTTCTTC.

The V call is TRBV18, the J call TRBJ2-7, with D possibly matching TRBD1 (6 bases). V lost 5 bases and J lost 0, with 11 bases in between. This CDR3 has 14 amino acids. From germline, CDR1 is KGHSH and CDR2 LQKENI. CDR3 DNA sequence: TGTGCCAGCTCAGTGCTAGGGGGCTCCTACGAGCAGTACTTC. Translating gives CASSVLGGSYEQYF.

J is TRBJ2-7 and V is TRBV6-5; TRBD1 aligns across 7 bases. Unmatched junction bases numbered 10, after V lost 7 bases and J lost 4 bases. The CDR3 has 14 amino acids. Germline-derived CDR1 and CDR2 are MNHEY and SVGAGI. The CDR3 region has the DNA TGTGCCAGCACTCCCGACAGGGCAAAGTACGAGCAGTACTTC. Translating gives CASTPDRAKYEQYF.

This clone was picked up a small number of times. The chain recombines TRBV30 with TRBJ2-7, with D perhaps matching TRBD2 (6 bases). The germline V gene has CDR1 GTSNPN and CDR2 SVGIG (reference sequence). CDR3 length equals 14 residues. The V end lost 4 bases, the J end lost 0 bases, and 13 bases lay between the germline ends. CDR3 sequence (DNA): TGTGCCTGGAAATTGCGGGGAAGCTCCTACGAGCAGTACTTC. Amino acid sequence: CAWKLRGSSYEQYF.

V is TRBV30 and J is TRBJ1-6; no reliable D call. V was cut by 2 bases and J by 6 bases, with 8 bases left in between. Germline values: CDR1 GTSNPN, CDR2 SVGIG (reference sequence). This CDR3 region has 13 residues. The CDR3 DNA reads TGTGCCTGGAGTCAGGCCCTTAATTCACCCCTCCACTTT. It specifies CAWSQALNSPLHF.

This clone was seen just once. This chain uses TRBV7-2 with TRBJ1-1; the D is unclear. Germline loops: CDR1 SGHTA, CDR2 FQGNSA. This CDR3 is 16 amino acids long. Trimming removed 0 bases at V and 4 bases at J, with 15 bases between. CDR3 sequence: CASSLAGWVGSTEAFF. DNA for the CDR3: TGTGCCAGCAGCTTAGCGGGATGGGTGGGGAGCACTGAAGCTTTCTTT.

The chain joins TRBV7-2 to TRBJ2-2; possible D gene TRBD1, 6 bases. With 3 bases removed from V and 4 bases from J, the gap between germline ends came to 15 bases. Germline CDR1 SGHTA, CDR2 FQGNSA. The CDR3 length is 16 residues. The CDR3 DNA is TGTGCCAGCAGCTTTGGTGGGCAGGGGAGCACCGGGGAGCTGTTTTTT. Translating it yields CASSFGGQGSTGELFF.

The CDR3 sequence is CASLDTEQAFF. CDR3 DNA sequence: TGTGCCAGCTTAGACACGGAACAAGCTTTCTTT. The chain links TRBV6-5 to TRBJ1-1, with unresolved D. This CDR3 region has 11 residues. V was clipped by 8 bases and J by 9 bases, with 13 bases between them. CDR1 and CDR2 (germline): MNHEY, SVGAGI.

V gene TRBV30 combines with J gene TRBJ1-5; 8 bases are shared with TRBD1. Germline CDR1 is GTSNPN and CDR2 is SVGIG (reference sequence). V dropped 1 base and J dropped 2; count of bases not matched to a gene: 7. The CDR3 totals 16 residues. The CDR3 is CAWSGPGTGGNQPQHF. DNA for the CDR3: TGTGCCTGGAGTGGCCCCGGGACAGGAGGCAATCAGCCCCAGCATTTT. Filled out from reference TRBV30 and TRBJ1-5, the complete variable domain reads SQTIHQWPATLVQPVGSPLSLECTVEGTSNPNLYWYRQAAGRGLQLLFYSVGIGQISSEVPQNLSASRPQDRQFILSSKKLLLSDSGFYLCAWSGPGTGGNQPQHFGDGTRLSIL.

Here the CDR3 DNA reads TGCAGCGTTGGTTTAGACAGGGGTGAAGCTTTCTTT. It specifies CSVGLDRGEAFF. This sequence joins TRBV29-1 and TRBJ1-1, with 8 bases matching TRBD1. J lost 7 bases, V lost 4 bases, and 5 bases had no gene match. This CDR3 is 12 amino acids long. The germline V gene encodes CDR1 SQVTM and CDR2 ANQGSEA.